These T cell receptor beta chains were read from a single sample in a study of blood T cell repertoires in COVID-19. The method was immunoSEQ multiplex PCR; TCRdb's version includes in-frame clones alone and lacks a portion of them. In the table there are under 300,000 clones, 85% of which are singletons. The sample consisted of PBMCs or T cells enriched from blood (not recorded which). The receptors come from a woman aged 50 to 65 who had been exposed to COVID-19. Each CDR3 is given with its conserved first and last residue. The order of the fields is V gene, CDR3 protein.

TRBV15,CATSRDYSTYEQYF
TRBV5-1,CASSLGVAGVNEQYF
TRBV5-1,CASGLGQMSSPGANVLTF
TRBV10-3,CAISEQPTGLDNSPLHF
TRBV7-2,CASSPPPGTGNTIYF
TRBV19,CASSILRGQPQHF
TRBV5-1,CASSRGASYNEQFF
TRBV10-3,CAISLKTGELFF
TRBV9,CASRIRANTGELFF
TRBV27,CASSLQGRNTDTQYF
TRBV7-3,CASSSLRGDTQYF
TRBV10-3,CAISDPSGGARNEQFF
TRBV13,CASSSFGTDTQYF
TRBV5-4,CASSPRQGYTEAFF
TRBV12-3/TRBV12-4,CASSVGGGYGYTF
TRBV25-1,CASSESHRGGNEKLFF
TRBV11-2,CASSQGQGGNQPQHF
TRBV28,CASSAGTGWGEKLFF
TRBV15,CATSRAPGTVDTGELFF
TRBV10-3,CAISVDRGLDGYTF
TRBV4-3,CASSQEGPGHRYEQYF
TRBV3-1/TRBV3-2,CASSPGQQPLGAYEQYF
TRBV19,CASSTTIIRTASSYNSPLHF
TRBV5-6,CASNRGLADSGEQFF
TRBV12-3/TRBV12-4,CASSKTGGQPQHF
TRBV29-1,CSVEPGNTEAFF
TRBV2,CASTELGQGYQPQHF
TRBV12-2,CASRLDSGGIRGYTF
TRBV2,CASIRPGQGNTEAFF
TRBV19,CASSPLTGGEGETQYF
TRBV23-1,CASSQYGQGGERGDYGYTF
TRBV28,CASSSGGQGIRETQYF
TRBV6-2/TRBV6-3,CASSVGTGVPYEQYF
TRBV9,CASSVGVGGNTEAFF
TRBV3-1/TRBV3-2,CASSQWGGETQYF
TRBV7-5,CVRSLASDRGWRWVSGYTF
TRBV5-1,CASSLRTASTDTQYF
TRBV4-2,CASSRTGSGNTIYF